A single sample is the source of the 2 T cell receptor beta chains below, sequenced in a study of tumor-infiltrating lymphocytes in localized non-small cell lung cancer. Sequencing was performed with immunoSEQ multiplex PCR; in TCRdb, only in-frame clones are kept and a portion is missing. The table includes about 6,700 clones, 76% detected once. What was sequenced was uninvolved lung tissue not adjacent to the tumor. The receptors here all came from a human donor with non-small cell lung cancer.

The chain employs TRBV15 and TRBJ1-5; a possible D gene is TRBD1 (6 bases). Germline V gene lookup returns CDR1 LNHNV and CDR2 YYDKDF (reference sequence). This CDR3 is 15 amino acids long. V dropped 3 bases and J dropped 6 bases, with 15 bases sitting between them. CDR3 in DNA: TGTGCCACCAGCAGGCGGGGTTTGACAGGTCAGCCCCAGCATTTT. This sequence encodes CATSRRGLTGQPQHF.

V is TRBV2 and J is TRBJ1-1; D perhaps matches TRBD1 (5 bases). The germline CDR1 and CDR2 sequences are SNHLY and FYNNEI. V lost 6 bases and J 5 bases, leaving 22 bases between the germline ends. The CDR3 runs 16 residues. As DNA, the CDR3 is TGTGCCAGCAGGCTAGCGGGGCTCGGAGCGGGTACTGAAGCTTTCTTT. Translating it yields CASRLAGLGAGTEAFF.